This T cell receptor beta chain was obtained from a study of blood T cell repertoires in COVID-19. Trimming took 3 bases from V and 6 from J; bases not matched to a gene: 1. The germline CDR1 and CDR2 sequences are KGHSH and LQKENI. The CDR3 has 12 residues. Profiling relied on immunoSEQ multiplex PCR, and the TCRdb table lists in-frame clones only, not all of them. Of 150,000 to 200,000 clones listed, around nine tenths are singletons. The source of this sequence is a man aged 65-85 years with acute or convalescent COVID-19. Sequencing was performed on peripheral blood. The genes are TRBV18 and TRBJ2-7; 8 nucleotides match TRBD1. This CDR3 is CASSPDRGEQYF. The CDR3 region has the DNA TGTGCCAGCTCACCCGACAGGGGCGAGCAGTACTTC.